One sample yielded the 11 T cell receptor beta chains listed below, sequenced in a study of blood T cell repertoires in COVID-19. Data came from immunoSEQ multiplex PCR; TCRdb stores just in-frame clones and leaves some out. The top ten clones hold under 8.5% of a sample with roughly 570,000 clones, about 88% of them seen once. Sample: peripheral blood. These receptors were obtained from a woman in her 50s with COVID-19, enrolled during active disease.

The CDR3 region is CASTQGSRSGNTIYF. The CDR3 bases are TGTGCCAGCACACAGGGATCCCGGTCTGGAAACACCATATATTTT. The chain uses TRBV9 and TRBJ1-3, with D possibly TRBD1 on 6 matching bases. This CDR3 region has 15 residues. V dropped 6 bases and J dropped 1 base, with 14 bases sitting between them. Germline values: CDR1 SGDLS, CDR2 YYNGEE.

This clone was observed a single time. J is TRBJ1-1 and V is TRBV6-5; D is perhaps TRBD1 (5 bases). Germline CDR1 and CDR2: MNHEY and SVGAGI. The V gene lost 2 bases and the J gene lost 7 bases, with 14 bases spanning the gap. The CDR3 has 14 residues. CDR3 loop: CASSYDGGTGEAFF. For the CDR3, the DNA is TGTGCCAGCAGTTACGACGGCGGGACGGGTGAAGCTTTCTTT.

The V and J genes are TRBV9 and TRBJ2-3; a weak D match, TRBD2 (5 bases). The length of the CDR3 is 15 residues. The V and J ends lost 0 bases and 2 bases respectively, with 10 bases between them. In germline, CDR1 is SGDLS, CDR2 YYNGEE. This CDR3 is CASSVGASHTDTQYF. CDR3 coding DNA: TGTGCCAGCAGCGTAGGGGCTAGCCACACAGATACGCAGTATTTT.

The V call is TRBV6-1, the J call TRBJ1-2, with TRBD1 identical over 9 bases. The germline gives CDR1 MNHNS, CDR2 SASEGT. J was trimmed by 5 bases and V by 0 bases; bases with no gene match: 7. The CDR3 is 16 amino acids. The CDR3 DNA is TGTGCCAGCAGTGAAGCGGAACCGGGACAGGGATATGGCTACACCTTC. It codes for CASSEAEPGQGYGYTF.

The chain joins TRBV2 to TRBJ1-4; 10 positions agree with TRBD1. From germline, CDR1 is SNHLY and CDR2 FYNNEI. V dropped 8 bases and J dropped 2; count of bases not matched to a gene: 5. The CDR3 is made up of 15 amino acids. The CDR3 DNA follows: TGTGCCAGCGGACAGGACAGGGGGACTAATGAAAAACTGTTTTTT. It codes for CASGQDRGTNEKLFF.

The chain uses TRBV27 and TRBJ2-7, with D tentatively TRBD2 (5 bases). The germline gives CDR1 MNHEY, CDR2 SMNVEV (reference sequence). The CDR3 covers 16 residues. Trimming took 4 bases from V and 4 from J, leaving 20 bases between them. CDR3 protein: CASSSGPRTLPYEQYF. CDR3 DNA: TGTGCCAGCAGTTCCGGACCGAGGACTCTCCCATACGAGCAGTACTTC.

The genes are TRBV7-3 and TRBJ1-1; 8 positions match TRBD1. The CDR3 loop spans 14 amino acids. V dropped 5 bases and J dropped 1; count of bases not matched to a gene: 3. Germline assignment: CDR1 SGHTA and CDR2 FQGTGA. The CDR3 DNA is TGTGCCAGCAGCCACGGGACAGGGAACACTGAAGCTTTCTTT. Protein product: CASSHGTGNTEAFF.

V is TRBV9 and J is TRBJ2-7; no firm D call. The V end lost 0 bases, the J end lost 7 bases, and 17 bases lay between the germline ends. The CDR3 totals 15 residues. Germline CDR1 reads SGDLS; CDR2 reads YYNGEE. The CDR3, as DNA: TGTGCCAGCAGCGTAGCTCCAGATACCCACGCTGAGCAGTACTTC. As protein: CASSVAPDTHAEQYF.

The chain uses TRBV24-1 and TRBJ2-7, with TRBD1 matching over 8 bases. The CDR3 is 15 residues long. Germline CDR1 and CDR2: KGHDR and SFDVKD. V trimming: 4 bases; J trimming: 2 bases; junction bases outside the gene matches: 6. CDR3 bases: TGTGCCACCAGTGACTCGACAGGGGTTCCCTACGAGCAGTACTTC. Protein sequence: CATSDSTGVPYEQYF.

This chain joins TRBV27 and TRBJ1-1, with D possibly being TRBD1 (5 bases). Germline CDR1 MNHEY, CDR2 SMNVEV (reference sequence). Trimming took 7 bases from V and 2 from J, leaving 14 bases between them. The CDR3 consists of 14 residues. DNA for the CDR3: TGTGCCAGCACTGACGGGACTGTAAACACTGAAGCTTTCTTT. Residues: CASTDGTVNTEAFF.

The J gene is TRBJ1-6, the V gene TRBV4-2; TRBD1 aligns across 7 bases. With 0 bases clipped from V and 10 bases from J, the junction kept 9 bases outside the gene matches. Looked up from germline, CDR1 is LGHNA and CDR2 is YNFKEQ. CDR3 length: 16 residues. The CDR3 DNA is TGTGCCAGCAGCCAAGATATGTGGACAGGTGAATCACCCCTCCACTTT. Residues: CASSQDMWTGESPLHF.